The subject of this entry is one T cell receptor beta chain. This record belongs to a study of blood T cell repertoires in COVID-19. Study background: Collection of acute and convalescent COVID-19 samples took place in the United States, Italy and Spain.

Germline CDR1 and CDR2: LNHDA and SQIVND (reference sequence). The length of the CDR3 is 14 residues. Trimming took off 3 bases at V and 4 bases at J, with 12 bases between the two ends. In the source study's methods: Researchers report that nucleated cell counts were estimated from reference gene primer amplification. Sequenced by immunoSEQ multiplex PCR; TCRdb stores in-frame clones only, minus some. Clone size and V and J calls were adopted from that table, with D and trimming inferred from the DNA. The profile covers 20,000 to 25,000 clones, with less than 90% appearing a single time and 2.5% to 4% taken by the ten largest.

Sequencing was done on a sample of peripheral blood. The V call is TRBV19, the J call TRBJ1-2; D is ambiguous. The sequence derives from a man aged 40-49 years with acute or convalescent COVID-19. CDR3 sequence reads: CASSIREGGYGYTF. DNA for the CDR3: TGTGCCAGTAGTATCCGGGAGGGCGGCTATGGCTACACCTTC.